The 31 T cell receptor beta chains in this list originate from one sample, sequenced in a study of T cell changes during pregnancy in multiple sclerosis. Some clones are missing from TCRdb's copy, which holds only in-frame ones; the method was immunoSEQ multiplex PCR. The table records tens of thousands of clones, 92% of them present only once. The sample here was CD4+ T cells from peripheral blood mononuclear cells, taken after pregnancy. Receptors were obtained from a female donor with multiple sclerosis, enrolled in a pregnancy study.

CDR3 loop: CASSHDSLVGGAHNEQFF. In DNA form, the CDR3 reads TGCGCCAGCAGCCATGATTCCCTCGTCGGAGGGGCCCACAATGAGCAGTTCTTC. This chain connects TRBV4-3 to TRBJ2-1; TRBD2 might be the D (6 bases). V lost 3 bases to trimming and J lost 5 bases, with 23 bases between them. The CDR3 runs 18 residues. CDR1 is LGHNA and CDR2 is YSLEER in the germline V gene.

J is TRBJ1-2 and V is TRBV14; 9 bases are shared with TRBD1. Germline lookup yields CDR1 SGHDN and CDR2 FVKESK. This CDR3 spans 16 amino acids. J lost 0 bases, V lost 3 bases, and 5 bases had no gene match. DNA for the CDR3: TGTGCCAGCAGCCAGAGGGGACAGGGAGCTAACTATGGCTACACCTTC. Protein product: CASSQRGQGANYGYTF.

The chain recombines TRBV19 with TRBJ1-2, with 9 bases that match TRBD1. The germline V gene has CDR1 LNHDA and CDR2 SQIVND (reference sequence). V lost 5 bases and J lost 3; bases outside the gene matches: 10. This CDR3 spans 16 amino acids. The CDR3 here is CASSASGTGRDYGYTF. CDR3 in DNA: TGTGCCAGTAGTGCATCCGGGACAGGGCGCGACTATGGCTACACCTTC. Supplemented by reference TRBV19 and TRBJ1-2, the full variable domain reads DGGITQSPKYLFRKEGQNVTLSCEQNLNHDAMYWYRQDPGQGLRLIYYSQIVNDFQKGDIAEGYSVSREKKESFPLTVTSAQKNPTAFYLCASSASGTGRDYGYTFGSGTRLTVV.

This rearrangement joins TRBV7-9 to TRBJ1-5, with 11 bases that match TRBD1. There are 14 residues in the CDR3. Germline V gene data show CDR1 as SEHNR and CDR2 as FQNEAQ (reference sequence). The J segment lost 7 bases and the V segment lost 5 bases, leaving 4 bases of the junction unmatched. In DNA form, the CDR3 reads TGTGCCAGCAGCCGGGACAGGGGGGACCAGCCCCAGCATTTT. Translation gives CASSRDRGDQPQHF.

The chain links TRBV7-3 to TRBJ1-2; D unresolved. The germline V gene has CDR1 SGHTA and CDR2 FQGTGA. The germline V and J ends were trimmed by 5 bases and 6 bases, with 13 bases remaining between them. CDR3 size: 13 residues. CDR3 coding DNA: TGTGCCAGCAGCCCCGGGAGGGAGCATGGCTACACCTTC. This sequence encodes CASSPGREHGYTF. Full variable domain (remainder filled in from reference TRBV7-3 and TRBJ1-2): GAGVSQTPSNKVTEKGKYVELRCDPISGHTALYWYRQSLGQGPEFLIYFQGTGAADDSGLPNDRFFAVRPEGSVSTLKIQRTERGDSAVYLCASSPGREHGYTFGSGTRLTVV.

The rearrangement links TRBV4-2 to TRBJ2-1; D is unresolved. V lost 5 bases and J lost 0, with 8 bases in between. Germline V lookup: CDR1 LGHNA, CDR2 YNFKEQ. This CDR3 region has 14 residues. The CDR3 nucleotides read TGTGCCAGCAGCTGGTACGGCTCCTACAATGAGCAGTTCTTC. This gives the protein CASSWYGSYNEQFF.

The chain uses TRBV19 and TRBJ2-1, with 16 bases matching TRBD2. Germline V lookup: CDR1 LNHDA, CDR2 SQIVND (reference sequence). V lost 5 bases, J lost 6 bases, and 10 bases stayed unmatched. CDR3 length equals 18 residues. In DNA, the CDR3 is TGTGCCAGTAGTCCAGGAGGGACTAGCGGGGGGGCGGCCAATGAGCAGTTCTTC. Its translation is CASSPGGTSGGAANEQFF.

The chain recombines TRBV9 with TRBJ2-5, with 13 positions matching TRBD2. J gave up 2 bases and V 3 bases, and 10 bases lay outside the gene matches. The CDR3 is 18 residues long. CDR1 and CDR2 (germline): SGDLS, YYNGEE. DNA of the CDR3: TGTGCCAGCAGCGCCGGGAGCGTACTAGCGGGGGGGCAAGAGACCCAGTACTTC. Translating gives CASSAGSVLAGGQETQYF.

This clone was seen more than once but under ten times. V usage is TRBV9 and J usage is TRBJ1-1; tentative D call: TRBD1 (5 bases). There are 12 residues in the CDR3. V was trimmed by 4 bases and J by 7 bases, leaving 11 bases between them. Per the germline V gene, CDR1 is SGDLS and CDR2 is YYNGEE. This chain's CDR3 is CASSPTVGEAFF. CDR3 bases: TGTGCCAGCAGCCCGACAGTAGGTGAAGCTTTCTTT. The full variable domain, its missing parts supplied by reference TRBV9 and TRBJ1-1, is DSGVTQTPKHLITATGQRVTLRCSPRSGDLSVYWYQQSLDQGLQFLIQYYNGEERAKGNILERFSAQQFPDLHSELNLSSLELGDSALYFCASSPTVGEAFFGQGTRLTVV.

The chain couples TRBV29-1 to TRBJ2-7; 8 nucleotides line up with TRBD1. V gave up 7 bases and J gave up 6 bases; unmatched junction bases: 8. The germline gives CDR1 SQVTM, CDR2 ANQGSEA. CDR3 size: 12 residues. CDR3: CSAGADRAEQYF. CDR3 DNA: TGCAGCGCCGGCGCGGACAGGGCCGAGCAGTACTTC.

The chain carries TRBV18 and TRBJ1-2; D remains unclear. The CDR3 has 12 amino acids. Trimming stripped 2 bases from V and 6 bases from J, with 7 bases between. Germline assignment: CDR1 KGHSH and CDR2 LQKENI. CDR3 DNA: TGTGCCAGCTCACCAAGCGGCCATGGCTACACCTTC. Amino acids: CASSPSGHGYTF.

The J gene is TRBJ1-1, the V gene TRBV19; tentatively, D is TRBD1 (5 bases). Looked up from germline, CDR1 is LNHDA and CDR2 is SQIVND (reference sequence). This CDR3 is built from 14 residues. Trimming left V 6 bases short and J 10 bases short, with 21 bases between. CDR3 in DNA: TGTGCCAGTAGCGCCGGCGGGGGGGTTAAGGTAGCTTTCTTT. Translating it yields CASSAGGGVKVAFF.

This clone was observed once. The chain has TRBV10-3 and TRBJ2-7, with 9 positions matching TRBD1. In germline, CDR1 is ENHRY, CDR2 SYGVKD. The CDR3 totals 15 residues. Unmatched junction bases numbered 9, after V lost 3 bases and J lost 6 bases. CDR3 DNA: TGTGCCATCAGTGAAACGGACAGGGGAAGGTTCGAGCAGTACTTC. Protein: CAISETDRGRFEQYF.

The CDR3 protein is CASRSVARTQYF. CDR3 coding DNA: TGTGCCAGCCGCTCGGTAGCGAGGACCCAGTACTTC. This sequence joins TRBV6-5 and TRBJ2-5, with D tentatively TRBD2 (5 bases). The V end lost 8 bases, the J end lost 7 bases, and 14 bases lay between the germline ends. CDR1 MNHEY and CDR2 SVGAGI come from the germline V gene. The CDR3 is 12 residues long.

The rearrangement uses TRBV7-2 and TRBJ2-5; TRBD1 matches at 10 bases. The ends lost 5 bases at V and 9 bases at J; junction bases unmatched: 12. The CDR3 loop spans 15 amino acids. Germline lookup yields CDR1 SGHTA and CDR2 FQGNSA. CDR3 protein: CASSVRQGARGAQYF. The CDR3 DNA reads TGTGCCAGCAGCGTCCGACAGGGGGCTAGGGGGGCCCAGTACTTC.

The gene calls are TRBV19 and TRBJ1-5; D unresolved. Trimming shortened V by 3 bases and J by 5 bases, and 11 bases separated the two germline ends. Germline CDR1 reads LNHDA; CDR2 reads SQIVND (reference sequence). The CDR3 runs to 14 residues. CDR3 amino acids: CASSISATDQPQHF. CDR3 DNA sequence: TGTGCCAGTAGTATTAGCGCGACCGATCAGCCCCAGCATTTT.

This rearrangement joins TRBV9 to TRBJ2-5; 7 nucleotides match TRBD2. Germline trimming cut 0 bases from V and 2 bases from J; bases unmatched to any gene: 4. In germline, CDR1 is SGDLS, CDR2 YYNGEE. The CDR3 has 15 amino acids. For the CDR3, the DNA is TGTGCCAGCAGCGTAGCTCCTAGCGGACAAGAGACCCAGTACTTC. This encodes CASSVAPSGQETQYF. The whole variable domain, remainder taken from reference TRBV9 and TRBJ2-5, is DSGVTQTPKHLITATGQRVTLRCSPRSGDLSVYWYQQSLDQGLQFLIQYYNGEERAKGNILERFSAQQFPDLHSELNLSSLELGDSALYFCASSVAPSGQETQYFGPGTRLLVL.

The V and J genes are TRBV5-8 and TRBJ1-1, with a tentative D call TRBD1 (6 bases). The CDR3 has 16 residues. Trimming shortened V by 0 bases and J by 1 base, and 13 bases separated the two germline ends. In germline, CDR1 is SGHTS, CDR2 YDEGEE. Here the CDR3 reads CASSLGGRPGNTEAFF. CDR3 DNA sequence: TGTGCCAGCAGCTTGGGGGGGCGGCCAGGGAACACTGAAGCTTTCTTT.

This sequence joins TRBV7-3 and TRBJ2-6; 8 positions match TRBD2. Germline lookup yields CDR1 SGHTA and CDR2 FQGTGA. The CDR3 consists of 17 residues. Trimming removed 1 base from V and 4 bases from J; junction bases left unmatched: 6. The CDR3 protein is CASSLMAGGAGANVLTF. In nucleotides, the CDR3 is TGTGCCAGCAGCTTAATGGCGGGAGGCGCGGGGGCCAACGTCCTGACTTTC.

V is TRBV7-9 and J is TRBJ1-5, with a weak D call TRBD1 (5 bases). The CDR3 covers 13 residues. V was cut by 8 bases and J by 4 bases, with 12 bases left in between. The germline gives CDR1 SEHNR, CDR2 FQNEAQ (reference sequence). The CDR3 DNA reads as TGTGCCAGCTCCTCGGCAGGGAATCAGCCCCAGCATTTT. Residues: CASSSAGNQPQHF. The full variable domain, its missing parts supplied by reference TRBV7-9 and TRBJ1-5, is DTGVSQNPRHKITKRGQNVTFRCDPISEHNRLYWYRQTLGQGPEFLTYFQNEAQLEKSRLLSDRFSAERPKGSFSTLEIQRTEQGDSAMYLCASSSAGNQPQHFGDGTRLSIL.

J is TRBJ2-1 and V is TRBV10-3, with TRBD2 matching over 10 bases. Looked up from germline, CDR1 is ENHRY and CDR2 is SYGVKD. The ends lost 3 bases at V and 9 bases at J; junction bases unmatched: 5. This CDR3 is 14 amino acids long. CDR3: CAISDERGGSEQFF. The CDR3 region has the DNA TGTGCCATCAGTGATGAGCGGGGGGGCTCTGAGCAGTTCTTC.

In this sample, this clone turned up once. This chain uses TRBV27 with TRBJ1-2; a possible D gene is TRBD1 (6 bases). CDR1 and CDR2 (germline): MNHEY, SMNVEV (reference sequence). V was clipped by 4 bases and J by 8 bases, with 11 bases between them. The CDR3 contains 12 residues. The CDR3 region is CASSSRGRGYTF. DNA for the CDR3: TGTGCCAGCAGTTCCAGGGGAAGGGGCTACACCTTC.

The V call is TRBV4-2, the J call TRBJ1-2; 7 bases line up with TRBD1. The germline gives CDR1 LGHNA, CDR2 YNFKEQ. J was trimmed by 6 bases and V by 6 bases; bases with no gene match: 16. The CDR3 runs to 16 residues. Here the CDR3 reads CASREIRGTGDNGYTF. The CDR3 bases are TGTGCCAGCAGGGAAATCAGGGGAACAGGGGACAATGGCTACACCTTC.

V and J are TRBV9 and TRBJ2-3; 7 nucleotides line up with TRBD2. Germline V lookup: CDR1 SGDLS, CDR2 YYNGEE. Trimming cost V 1 base and J 4 bases; bases outside gene matches: 6. The CDR3 is made up of 15 amino acids. The CDR3 is CASSVRLAAADTQYF. The CDR3 DNA reads as TGTGCCAGCAGCGTACGGCTAGCGGCGGCAGATACGCAGTATTTT. The variable domain in full, completed from reference TRBV9 and TRBJ2-3, reads DSGVTQTPKHLITATGQRVTLRCSPRSGDLSVYWYQQSLDQGLQFLIQYYNGEERAKGNILERFSAQQFPDLHSELNLSSLELGDSALYFCASSVRLAAADTQYFGPGTRLTVL.

The gene calls are TRBV7-8 and TRBJ1-4; D possibly corresponds to TRBD1 (6 bases). This CDR3 has 14 amino acids. Germline-derived CDR1 and CDR2 are SGHVS and FQNEAQ. The ends were cut back, 1 base at V and 4 bases at J, with 7 bases in the middle. The CDR3 bases are TGTGCCAGCAGCTTAGAGGACAGTAATGAAAAACTGTTTTTT. Translated: CASSLEDSNEKLFF.

In this sample, this clone turned up once. The chain recombines TRBV6-6 with TRBJ2-1; TRBD2 aligns across 7 bases. V dropped 3 bases and J dropped 6; count of bases not matched to a gene: 8. Germline V lookup: CDR1 MNHNY, CDR2 SVGAGI (reference sequence). The CDR3 spans 15 residues. Here the CDR3 DNA reads TGTGCCAGCAGTTATGGGGGGGTAATGGTCAATGAGCAGTTCTTC. Amino acid sequence: CASSYGGVMVNEQFF.

The chain joins TRBV19 to TRBJ1-6; TRBD1 matches 11 bases. Germline V CDR1 and CDR2: LNHDA, SQIVND (reference sequence). V shed 9 bases, J shed 9 bases, and the junction held 4 bases outside the gene matches. The CDR3 runs 13 residues. The CDR3 spells CASRDRGGSPLHF. CDR3 sequence (DNA): TGTGCCAGCCGGGACAGGGGGGGTTCACCCCTCCACTTT.

This clone appeared once. The chain employs TRBV9 and TRBJ1-3, with TRBD1 as a possible D gene (6 bases). The CDR3 loop spans 14 amino acids. Per the germline V gene, CDR1 is SGDLS and CDR2 is YYNGEE. V dropped 0 bases and J dropped 4 bases, with 8 bases sitting between them. The CDR3 DNA is TGTGCCAGCAGCGTAGCAGGGGCCGGAAACACCATATATTTT. Translated: CASSVAGAGNTIYF.

This clone is a singleton in its sample. The V and J genes are TRBV4-2 and TRBJ1-2, with 7 bases fitting TRBD1. Germline V gives CDR1 LGHNA, CDR2 YNFKEQ. Trimming took 4 bases from V and 3 from J; bases not matched to a gene: 8. The length of the CDR3 is 15 residues. CDR3 residues: CASSPGTVGDYGYTF. The CDR3 DNA reads as TGTGCCAGCAGCCCCGGGACAGTGGGGGACTATGGCTACACCTTC.

The gene calls are TRBV18 and TRBJ1-5; no definite D call. Germline V lookup: CDR1 KGHSH, CDR2 LQKENI. This CDR3 spans 15 amino acids. The V gene lost 2 bases and the J gene lost 3 bases, with 11 bases spanning the gap. CDR3 bases: TGTGCCAGCTCACCAGGCCGACTGGCCAATCAGCCCCAGCATTTT. This codes for CASSPGRLANQPQHF.

This chain joins TRBV19 and TRBJ1-2, with D perhaps matching TRBD1 (5 bases). The CDR3 is 15 residues long. V gave up 3 bases and J gave up 6 bases, with 17 bases separating them. Germline CDR1 reads LNHDA; CDR2 reads SQIVND (reference sequence). CDR3: CASSIQQAKRHGYTF. The CDR3 DNA reads as TGTGCCAGTAGTATCCAACAGGCTAAAAGGCATGGCTACACCTTC.